This TCR beta chain was recorded in a study of OX40 agonist ivuxolimab in advanced cancers. The overall study: There were three patients with partial responses, one having hepatocellular carcinoma and two cutaneous melanoma.

TCRdb keeps only in-frame clones here, not all; method: immunoSEQ multiplex PCR. The repertoire has some 40,000 clones, about nine tenths of them found once; the top ten carry under 30%. Points on this clone: Antigen unknown.

Germline CDR1 reads SGHTA; CDR2 reads FQGTGA. V was pared by 3 bases and J by 6 bases, with 2 bases of the junction left unmatched. The CDR3 length is 16 residues. Study-level points and caveats: Patients with a partial response at 0.1-3.0 mg/kg had among the lowest clonal expansion.

This sequence joins TRBV7-3 and TRBJ2-2; 15 bases are a match to TRBD2. Sequences were derived from CD4+ or CD8+ T cells sorted from blood, sampled in a trial of the OX40 agonist ivuxolimab. This TCR came from an adult with an advanced solid tumor such as melanoma, head and neck, liver or kidney cancer. The CDR3, as DNA: TGTGCCAGCAGCTTGGGACTAGCGGGAGGATCCGGGGAGCTGTTTTTT. This sequence encodes CASSLGLAGGSGELFF.